These T cell receptor beta chains were read from a single sample in a study of shared clonotypes between healthy human individuals. Sequencing used immunoSEQ multiplex PCR; TCRdb keeps in-frame clones, though not all of them. Counted here are over 2 million clones, about nine tenths occurring once; the ten biggest clones make up approximately 0.4%. Sequenced sample: naive CD4+ T cells from PBMCs. The receptor set was obtained from a man in his late teens or twenties in good health. Some clones in this sample may be carry-over from other donors' samples. Each CDR3 is given without its conserved first and last residue. The D gene is left open where the match is weak. The listing skips clone size in some rows; elsewhere it reads once, few, many or a size class.

D,V,J,size,CDR3
NA,TRBV27,TRBJ1-4,NA,ASTSHFLFRESNEKLF
NA,TRBV5-4,TRBJ2-7,NA,ASSLRPPYEQY
NA,TRBV28,TRBJ1-1,NA,ASSSHLGNTEAF
TRBD2,TRBV7-3,TRBJ2-1,NA,ASSLGLAVYNEQF
NA,TRBV11-3,TRBJ2-3,NA,ASSLGIWGEDTDTQY
NA,TRBV10-3,TRBJ1-5,NA,AISEESRGNQPQH
TRBD1,TRBV28,TRBJ2-4,NA,ASSSGTENIQY
NA,TRBV2,TRBJ2-6,NA,ASSPQGSGANVLT
NA,TRBV28,TRBJ1-3,NA,ASSLPGVSGNTIY
NA,TRBV7-7,TRBJ2-3,few,ASSLNPLDTQY
TRBD2,TRBV7-9,TRBJ2-3,NA,ASSLGRGGRTDTQY
NA,TRBV19,TRBJ2-1,NA,ASSISSLSEQF
TRBD1,TRBV19,TRBJ1-1,NA,ASSSETGRNTEAF
NA,TRBV7-9,TRBJ2-3,NA,ASSPSLAPQY
TRBD1,TRBV7-8,TRBJ1-1,NA,ASRVRGHNTEAF
TRBD1,TRBV4-2,TRBJ2-1,NA,ASSNLHRDRANNEQF
TRBD1,TRBV6-5,TRBJ2-4,NA,ASSQTGDVVNIQY
NA,TRBV19,TRBJ1-2,NA,ASSIRLKGRKRYT
NA,TRBV12-5,TRBJ2-3,NA,ASGLAGTDTQY
TRBD1,TRBV19,TRBJ1-5,NA,ASSILPGQGGGQPQH
NA,TRBV2,TRBJ2-2,NA,ASSEVGELF
TRBD1,TRBV9,TRBJ2-3,NA,ASSAGTGGADTQY
TRBD1,TRBV7-3,TRBJ2-2,NA,ASSPTRDRANTGELF
NA,TRBV6-4,TRBJ2-4,NA,ASSDPSTATRYIQY
NA,TRBV9,TRBJ2-2,NA,ASSVASGKDTGELF
NA,TRBV25-1,TRBJ2-5,NA,ASSHLLETQY
TRBD2,TRBV5-4,TRBJ2-3,NA,ASSFSGVSTDTQY
TRBD1,TRBV4-2,TRBJ1-3,NA,ASSRGTVKTPGNTIY
NA,TRBV7-8,TRBJ2-7,NA,ASSRGGVGSYEQY
NA,TRBV11-3,TRBJ2-5,NA,ASSLGGWEETQY
TRBD1,TRBV28,TRBJ1-6,NA,ASSPGQGAWNSPLH
NA,TRBV7-9,TRBJ1-6,NA,ASSLARRSPLH
NA,TRBV5-1,TRBJ2-2,NA,ASSLGATTGELF
NA,TRBV15,TRBJ2-7,NA,ATSSLYTGIYEQY
TRBD2,TRBV6-4,TRBJ2-3,NA,ASSDEGSGSTDTQY
TRBD1,TRBV7-2,TRBJ1-4,once,ASSPRDRGWGEKLF
NA,TRBV29-1,TRBJ1-1,NA,SVEPVLRTEAF
NA,TRBV9,TRBJ2-5,NA,ASSVGTSSETQY
NA,TRBV11-2,TRBJ2-4,NA,ASSSPTGQRGQY
NA,TRBV11-2,TRBJ2-1,once,ASSLVTEQF
NA,TRBV5-1,TRBJ2-6,NA,ASSLGTPGANVLT
TRBD2,TRBV28,TRBJ2-1,NA,ASRPPGTSSYNEQF
NA,TRBV7-2,TRBJ2-7,NA,ASSLIYYEQY
TRBD1,TRBV30,TRBJ1-2,NA,AWSDQRTGSCT
TRBD2,TRBV4-2,TRBJ2-1,NA,ASSQDPAGGAYNEQF
TRBD1,TRBV6-1,TRBJ1-2,NA,ASANWAGGNYGYT
TRBD2,TRBV11-1,TRBJ2-3,NA,ASRNSGSFDTQY
TRBD1,TRBV6-5,TRBJ1-5,NA,ASSYGTGNNQPQH
TRBD1,TRBV5-1,TRBJ2-2,NA,ASSQIPTGGDTGELF
TRBD2,TRBV5-4,TRBJ2-5,NA,ASSSTSGGETQY
TRBD1,TRBV4-2,TRBJ2-6,NA,ASSHQGEGANVLT
TRBD1,TRBV28,TRBJ1-1,NA,ASSDSQGRGSEAF
NA,TRBV28,TRBJ2-5,NA,ASGTGPAKTQY
TRBD1,TRBV19,TRBJ2-2,NA,ASSIKLGQGATGELF
NA,TRBV28,TRBJ1-3,NA,ASSPEDQWFSGNTIY
NA,TRBV6-6,TRBJ1-5,NA,ASSYFGTHSNQPQH
TRBD2,TRBV5-1,TRBJ2-7,NA,ASSLAGVAGAYEQY
NA,TRBV5-1,TRBJ2-3,NA,ASSNTGRSTDTQY
TRBD2,TRBV27,TRBJ2-1,NA,ASSPGSGRGNEQF